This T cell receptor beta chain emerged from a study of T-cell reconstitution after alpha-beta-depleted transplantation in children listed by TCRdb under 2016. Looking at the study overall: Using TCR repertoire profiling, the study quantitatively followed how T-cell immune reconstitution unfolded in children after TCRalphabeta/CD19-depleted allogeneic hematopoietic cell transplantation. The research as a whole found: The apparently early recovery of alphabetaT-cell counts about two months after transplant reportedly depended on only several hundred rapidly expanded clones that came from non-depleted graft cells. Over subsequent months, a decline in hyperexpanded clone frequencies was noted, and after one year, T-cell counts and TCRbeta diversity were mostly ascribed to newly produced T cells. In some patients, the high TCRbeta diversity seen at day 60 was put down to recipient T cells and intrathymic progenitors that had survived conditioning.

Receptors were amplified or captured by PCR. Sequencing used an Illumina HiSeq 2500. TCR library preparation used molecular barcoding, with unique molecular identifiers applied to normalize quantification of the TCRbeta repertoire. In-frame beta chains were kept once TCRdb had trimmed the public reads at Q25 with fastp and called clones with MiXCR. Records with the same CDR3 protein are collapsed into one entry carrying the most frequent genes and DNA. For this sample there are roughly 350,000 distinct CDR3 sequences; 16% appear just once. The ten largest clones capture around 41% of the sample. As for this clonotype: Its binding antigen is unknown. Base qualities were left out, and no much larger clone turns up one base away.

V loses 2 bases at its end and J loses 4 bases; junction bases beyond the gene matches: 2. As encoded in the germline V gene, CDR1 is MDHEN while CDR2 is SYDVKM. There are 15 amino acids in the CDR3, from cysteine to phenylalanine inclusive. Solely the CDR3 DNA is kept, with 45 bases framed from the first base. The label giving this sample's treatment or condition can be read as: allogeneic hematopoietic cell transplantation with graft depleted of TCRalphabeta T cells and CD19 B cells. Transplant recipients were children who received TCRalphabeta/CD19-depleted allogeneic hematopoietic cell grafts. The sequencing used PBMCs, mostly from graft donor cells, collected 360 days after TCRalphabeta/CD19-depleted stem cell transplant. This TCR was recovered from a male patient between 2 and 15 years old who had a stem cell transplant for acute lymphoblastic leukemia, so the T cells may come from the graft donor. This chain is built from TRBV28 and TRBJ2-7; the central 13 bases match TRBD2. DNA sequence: TGTGCCAGCAGTTTAGGGACTAGCGGGATTTACGAGCAGTACTTC. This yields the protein CASSLGTSGIYEQYF. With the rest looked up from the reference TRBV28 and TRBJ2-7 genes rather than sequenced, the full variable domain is DVKVTQSSRYLVKRTGEKVFLECVQDMDHENMFWYRQDPGLGLRLIYFSYDVKMKEKGDIPEGYSVSREKKERFSLILESASTNQTSMYLCASSLGTSGIYEQYFGPGTRLTVT.